This passage covers 13 T cell receptor beta chains from one sample sequenced in a study of neurological immune-mediated disorders (dated by TCRdb to the late 2010s). The library relied on 5' RACE. The run used an Illumina HiSeq 2500. The public reads were run again by TCRdb, first through fastp at Q25 and then through MiXCR, and only productive beta chains were kept. Each CDR3 protein appears once, grouped with its most common genes and DNA. Recorded for this sample are 66,000 or so distinct CDR3 sequences; less than 5.5% of them occurred a single time. The ten biggest clones cover about 2.6% of the sample. Sequencing used PBMCs. These receptors all stem from a woman aged 30 to 39 with multiple sclerosis.

This clonotype was seen ten or more times. V is TRBV5-1 and J is TRBJ2-3; 7 nucleotides line up with TRBD2. V was clipped by 2 bases and J by 0 bases; unmatched bases: 9. This CDR3 has 17 residues. Germline V gene lookup returns CDR1 SGHRS and CDR2 YFSETQ. DNA for the CDR3: TGCGCCAGCAGCTTCCGCGGCCTAGCGGAGAGCACAGATACGCAGTATTTT. It codes for CASSFRGLAESTDTQYF.

This clonotype was detected many times. V and J are TRBV5-1 and TRBJ1-5; 7 positions match TRBD1. Germline V gene data show CDR1 as SGHRS and CDR2 as YFSETQ. J was trimmed by 4 bases and V by 5 bases; bases with no gene match: 6. CDR3 size: 14 residues. The CDR3 sequence is CASRPGTDNQPQHF. CDR3 DNA: TGCGCCAGCAGACCCGGGACAGATAATCAGCCCCAGCATTTT.

This clonotype was seen more than once but under ten times. The V call is TRBV7-8, the J call TRBJ2-5, with 8 positions matching TRBD1. J gave up 1 base and V 5 bases, and 12 bases lay outside the gene matches. Per germline, CDR1 SGHVS and CDR2 FQNEAQ. The CDR3 extends over 17 amino acids. In nucleotides, the CDR3 is TGTGCCAGCAGCCCAGAAACATGGACAGGGCTCCAAGAGACCCAGTACTTC. Protein sequence: CASSPETWTGLQETQYF.

This clonotype occurred many times. The chain employs TRBV7-2 and TRBJ2-1, with TRBD2 matching over 12 bases. The CDR3 is made up of 15 amino acids. In germline, CDR1 is SGHTA, CDR2 FQGNSA. J lost 12 bases, V lost 1 base, and 7 bases had no gene match. The CDR3 protein is CASSLEGTSGRGQFF. The CDR3 nucleotides read TGTGCCAGCAGCTTAGAGGGGACTAGCGGGCGTGGGCAGTTCTTC.

This clonotype was recorded at least ten times. V gene TRBV2 combines with J gene TRBJ2-1, with TRBD1 identical over 7 bases. CDR1 SNHLY and CDR2 FYNNEI come from the germline V gene. CDR3 length: 16 amino acids. The ends lost 5 bases at V and 5 bases at J; junction bases unmatched: 12. The CDR3 coding sequence is TGTGCCAGCAGTATTACAGGGGACGCTTCGGACAATGAGCAGTTCTTC. Translated, it gives CASSITGDASDNEQFF.

The chain uses TRBV4-1 and TRBJ1-5, with a possible D match to TRBD1 (6 bases). V lost 4 bases, J lost 2 bases, and 9 bases lay in between. CDR1 MGHRA and CDR2 YSYEKL come from the germline V gene. This CDR3 is 14 amino acids long. CDR3 nucleotides: TGCGCCAGCAGCCCCGAGGGGGGCAATCAGCCCCAGCATTTT. Translated, it gives CASSPEGGNQPQHF.

A few counts support this clonotype. The rearrangement joins TRBV20-1 to TRBJ1-5; no clear D. The CDR3 is 14 residues long. Germline V gene data show CDR1 as DFQATT and CDR2 as SNEGSKA (reference sequence). Trimming took 0 bases from V and 6 from J, leaving 12 bases between them. CDR3 sequence (DNA): TGCAGTGCTAGAGAACTTAGAGTAGGTCAGCCCCAGCATTTT. This codes for CSARELRVGQPQHF.

Only a few counts were recorded for this clonotype. The junction differs from germline at one of its ends, possibly a read error. The V gene is TRBV10-2, the J gene TRBJ1-6, with a weak D call TRBD1 (6 bases). The CDR3 runs to 16 residues. Per germline, CDR1 WSHSY and CDR2 SAAADI. CDR3 residues: CASRDGQQYYNSPLNF. The CDR3 DNA is TGCGCCAGCAGGGACGGACAGCAATATTATAATTCACCCCTCAACTTT.

This clonotype came up many times. The V and J genes are TRBV2 and TRBJ1-2; TRBD1 aligns across 10 bases. The CDR3 runs 15 residues. Germline CDR1 and CDR2: SNHLY and FYNNEI. The V segment lost 5 bases and the J segment 2 bases; nucleotides outside the gene matches: 5. The CDR3 protein is CASSPTGGRNYGYTF. CDR3 coding DNA: TGTGCCAGCAGTCCGACAGGGGGCCGGAACTATGGCTACACCTTC. The entire variable domain, with the rest obtained from reference TRBV2 and TRBJ1-2, is as follows: EPEVTQTPSHQVTQMGQEVILRCVPISNHLYFYWYRQILGQKVEFLVSFYNNEISEKSEIFDDQFSVERPDGSNFTLKIRSTKLEDSAMYFCASSPTGGRNYGYTFGSGTRLTVV.

This clonotype was recorded many times. The chain combines TRBV7-9 with TRBJ1-2; D is uncertain. The V end was cut by 5 bases, the J end by 3 bases, with 10 bases between. This CDR3 region has 13 residues. Germline V gives CDR1 SEHNR, CDR2 FQNEAQ (reference sequence). In DNA form, the CDR3 reads TGTGCCAGCAGCCCTTCCATCGACTATGGCTACACCTTC. Its translation is CASSPSIDYGYTF.

There are many counts of this clonotype. The chain couples TRBV7-3 to TRBJ1-1; 9 bases map to TRBD1. The V and J ends lost 3 bases and 5 bases, in that order; junction bases with no gene match: 10. The germline V gene has CDR1 SGHTA and CDR2 FQGTGA. This CDR3 has 16 residues. Written as DNA, the CDR3 is TGTGCCAGCAGCTTCCAACAGGGGGCTAGGGATACTGAAGCTTTCTTT. This encodes CASSFQQGARDTEAFF.

This clonotype was counted at least ten times. The rearrangement joins TRBV5-1 to TRBJ1-3; D not resolved. V lost 4 bases and J 0 bases, leaving 14 bases between the germline ends. This CDR3 region has 16 residues. Germline V lookup: CDR1 SGHRS, CDR2 YFSETQ. The DNA for the CDR3 is TGCGCCAGCAGCCTAAACGAAGTCCTCTCTGGAAACACCATATATTTT. Protein product: CASSLNEVLSGNTIYF.

This clonotype appeared many times. The chain links TRBV7-2 to TRBJ1-1; D remains ambiguous. The CDR3 is 12 amino acids. Germline CDR1 reads SGHTA; CDR2 reads FQGNSA. V was shortened by 1 base and J by 6 bases, with 6 bases between the two germline ends. The CDR3 nucleotides read TGTGCCAGCAGCTTAGGGGGTCCTGAAGCTTTCTTT. It translates to CASSLGGPEAFF.